The present TCR beta chain was sequenced within a study of blood T cell repertoires in COVID-19. Study-level background: COVID-19 samples collected from the United States, Italy and Spain covered acute and convalescent phases. PBMCs, B-cell-depleted T cells, or T cells provided the cDNA or gDNA that made up the material.

Trimming pared 3 bases from V and 1 base from J, leaving 6 bases between. Germline V lookup: CDR1 SGHRS, CDR2 YFSETQ. CDR3 size: 13 residues. Original processing methods: It was from reference gene primer amplification that nucleated cell counts were estimated. Data came from immunoSEQ multiplex PCR; TCRdb stores just in-frame clones and leaves some out. Clone size and the V and J calls come from that table; the DNA yielded D and trimming. Among 200,000 to 300,000 clones, approximately 80% were seen once, and the ten largest hold approximately 2.3%. The origin of this receptor is a man in his forties or fifties who had recovered from COVID-19. The rearrangement joins TRBV5-1 to TRBJ2-3; the D gene is possibly TRBD2 (5 bases). The specimen sequenced was peripheral blood. The CDR3 loop reads CASSSRGTDTQYF. In DNA, the CDR3 is TGCGCCAGCAGCTCGCGGGGCACAGATACGCAGTATTTT.